Sequencing of this T cell receptor (gamma chain) was carried out in a study of γδ T cells in repeated Plasmodium falciparum infection. TCRdb reanalysed the multiplex PCR reads with CATT. Of around 14,000 gamma-chain clones in the sample, around 1.6% were seen once. Many counts were recorded for this clone. Its specificity is unknown. For this DNA, TCRdb reports the protein of a much larger clone, which diverges at residue 5, most likely from a read error; the protein presented here is translated directly from the DNA. Gammadelta T cells were flow-sorted from PBMC into Vgamma9/Vdelta2+ and Vdelta2-negative populations for bulk analysis. Germline lookup yields CDR1 GITISATS and CDR2 ISYDGTV (reference sequence). There are 15 residues in the CDR3. J lost 0 bases, V lost 5 bases, and 10 bases had no gene match. General study results and limits: The Malian cohort came from a small rural village of predominantly one ethnic group.

Sequencing was performed on gamma-delta T cells from blood. The origin of this receptor is a pool of human donors (malaria-infected and uninfected, not separated). This chain links TRGV9 with TRGJ1 or TRGJ2. TCRdb does not report a J gene; here it was assigned by matching the DNA to germline references. In nucleotides, the CDR3 is TGTGCCTTGTGGGGGCCCGCCTTGAATTATTATAAGAAACTCTTT. Translated, it gives CALWGPALNYYKKLF.